A single T cell receptor (beta chain) is shown here with its context. This sample was taken from a study of blood T cell repertoires in COVID-19. V trimming: 7 bases; J trimming: 7 bases; junction bases outside the gene matches: 7. The CDR3 covers 13 residues. Germline lookup yields CDR1 MNHEY and CDR2 SVGAGI. Profiling relied on immunoSEQ multiplex PCR, and the TCRdb table lists in-frame clones only, not all of them. Altogether around 160,000 clones are present, about 88% being singletons, with the ten largest covering approximately 18%. This receptor was obtained from an elderly woman with acute or convalescent COVID-19. Sequencing was carried out using peripheral blood. This chain uses TRBV6-5 with TRBJ2-1, with 7 bases matching TRBD2. The CDR3 sequence: CASTHSGKNEQFF. CDR3 sequence (DNA): TGTGCCAGCACCCACAGCGGGAAGAATGAGCAGTTCTTC.